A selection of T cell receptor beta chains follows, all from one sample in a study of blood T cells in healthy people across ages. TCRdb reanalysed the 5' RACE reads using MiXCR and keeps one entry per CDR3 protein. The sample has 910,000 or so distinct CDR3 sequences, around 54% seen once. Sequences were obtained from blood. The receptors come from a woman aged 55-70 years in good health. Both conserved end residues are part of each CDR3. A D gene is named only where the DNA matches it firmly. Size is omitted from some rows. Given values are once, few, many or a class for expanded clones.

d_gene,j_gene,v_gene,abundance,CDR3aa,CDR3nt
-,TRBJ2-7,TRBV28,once,CASMRDAISYEQYF,TGTGCCAGCATGAGGGACGCTATTTCCTACGAGCAGTACTTC
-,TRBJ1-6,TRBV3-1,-,CASSQAQGGSPLHF,TGTGCCAGCAGCCAGGCACAGGGAGGTTCACCCCTCCACTTT
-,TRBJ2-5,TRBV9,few,CASSVGGGYNEQYF,TGTGCCAGCAGCGTAGGTGGGGGGTACAATGAGCAGTACTTC
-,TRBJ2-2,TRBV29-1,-,CSVYRRSGELFF,TGCAGCGTTTATAGACGTTCCGGGGAGCTGTTTTTT
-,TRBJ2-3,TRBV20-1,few,CSASSATRSDTQYF,TGCAGTGCTAGTTCAGCAACCCGGTCAGATACGCAGTATTTT
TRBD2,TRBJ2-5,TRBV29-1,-,CSAPSGSMYEQYF,TGCAGCGCCCCTAGCGGGAGTATGTATGAGCAGTACTTC
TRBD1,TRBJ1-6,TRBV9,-,CASSVEGTGVSPLHF,TGTGCCAGCAGCGTTGAAGGGACAGGGGTTTCACCCCTCCACTTT
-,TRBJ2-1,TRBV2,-,CASSEAGRYNEQFF,TGTGCCAGCAGTGAAGCCGGTCGGTACAATGAGCAGTTCTTC
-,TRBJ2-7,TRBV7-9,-,CALGAGSGPYEQYF,TGTGCCCTCGGGGCTGGGAGCGGACCCTACGAGCAGTACTTC
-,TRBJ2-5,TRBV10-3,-,CAMQQLPNREQYF,TGTGCCATGCAGCAGCTACCTAATCGGGAGCAGTACTTC
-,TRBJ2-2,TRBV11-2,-,CASKYPNTGELFF,TGTGCCAGCAAGTACCCGAACACCGGGGAGCTGTTTTTT
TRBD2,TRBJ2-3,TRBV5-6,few,CASSLSSGVWDTQYF,TGTGCCAGCAGCTTGTCTAGCGGGGTATGGGATACGCAGTATTTT
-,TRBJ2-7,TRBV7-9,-,CASSEAKGSEQYF,TGTGCCAGCAGCGAGGCTAAGGGATCCGAGCAGTACTTC
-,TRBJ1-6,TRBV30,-,CAWSLRRSSSLNSPLHF,TGTGCCTGGAGTTTGAGAAGATCTTCAAGCCTAAATTCACCCCTCCACTTT
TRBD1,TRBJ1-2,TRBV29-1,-,CSVEGTDRTNYGYTF,TGCAGCGTTGAAGGAACGGACAGGACTAACTATGGCTACACCTTC
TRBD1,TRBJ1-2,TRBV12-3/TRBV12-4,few,CASSLEDPAGGIDGYTF,TGTGCCAGCAGTTTAGAAGACCCCGCAGGGGGTATAGATGGCTACACCTTC
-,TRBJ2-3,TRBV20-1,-,CSAPLWLGTDTQYF,TGCAGTGCCCCCCTCTGGCTGGGCACAGATACGCAGTATTTT
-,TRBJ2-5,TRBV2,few,CASRRGTQYF,TGTGCCAGCAGACGGGGGACCCAGTACTTC
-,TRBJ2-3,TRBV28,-,CASPNNGRSTDTQYF,TGTGCCAGCCCAAACAACGGGCGGAGCACAGATACGCAGTATTTT
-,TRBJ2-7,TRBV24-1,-,CATSDGLYEQYF,TGTGCCACCAGTGATGGACTCTACGAGCAGTACTTC
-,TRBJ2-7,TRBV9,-,CASSPQERPYEQYF,TGTGCCAGCAGCCCCCAGGAGAGGCCCTACGAGCAGTACTTC
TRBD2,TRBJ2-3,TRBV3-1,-,CASSPKGGSGDTQYF,TGTGCCAGCAGCCCAAAGGGCGGGAGTGGAGATACGCAGTATTTT
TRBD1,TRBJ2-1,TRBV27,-,CASKTGVSSYNEQFF,TGTGCCAGCAAGACAGGGGTGAGCTCCTACAATGAGCAGTTCTTC
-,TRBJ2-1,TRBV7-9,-,CASSNRRQETQFF,TGTGCCAGCAGCAACCGGCGCCAAGAGACCCAGTTCTTC
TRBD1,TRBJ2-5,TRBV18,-,CASSPSEGTAQETQYF,TGTGCCAGCTCACCATCGGAAGGGACAGCTCAAGAGACCCAGTACTTC